This T cell receptor beta chain was observed in a study of blood T cell repertoires in COVID-19. V was pared by 4 bases and J by 8 bases, with 8 bases of the junction left unmatched. The CDR3 spans 14 residues. Germline V gives CDR1 KGHDR, CDR2 SFDVKD. Measured with immunoSEQ multiplex PCR; TCRdb has only the in-frame clones, and not every one. The profile shows about 100,000 clones, 75% to 90% of them singletons. Input material: peripheral blood. The TCR sequence derives from a woman aged 70-85 years with active or convalescent COVID-19. The V and J genes are TRBV24-1 and TRBJ1-2, with 8 positions matching TRBD1. This CDR3 reads CATSDSTGVGGYTF. In DNA, the CDR3 is TGTGCCACCAGTGACTCGACAGGGGTTGGCGGCTACACCTTC.